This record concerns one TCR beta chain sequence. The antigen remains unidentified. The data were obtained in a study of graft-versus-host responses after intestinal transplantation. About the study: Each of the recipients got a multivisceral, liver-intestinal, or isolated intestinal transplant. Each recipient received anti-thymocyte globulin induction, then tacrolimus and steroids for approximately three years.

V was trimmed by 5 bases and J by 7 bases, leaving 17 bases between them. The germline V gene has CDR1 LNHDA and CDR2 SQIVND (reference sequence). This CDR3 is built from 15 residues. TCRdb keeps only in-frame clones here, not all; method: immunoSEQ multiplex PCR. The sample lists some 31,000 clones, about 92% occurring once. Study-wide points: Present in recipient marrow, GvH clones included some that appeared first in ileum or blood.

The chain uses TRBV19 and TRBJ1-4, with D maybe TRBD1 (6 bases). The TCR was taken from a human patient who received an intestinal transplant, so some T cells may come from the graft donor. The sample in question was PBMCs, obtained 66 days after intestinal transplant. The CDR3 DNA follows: TGTGCCAGTAGTCTGGGACACTTGAGAGGTGAAAAACTGTTTTTT. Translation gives CASSLGHLRGEKLFF. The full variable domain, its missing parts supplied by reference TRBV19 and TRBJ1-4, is DGGITQSPKYLFRKEGQNVTLSCEQNLNHDAMYWYRQDPGQGLRLIYYSQIVNDFQKGDIAEGYSVSREKKESFPLTVTSAQKNPTAFYLCASSLGHLRGEKLFFGSGTQLSVL.